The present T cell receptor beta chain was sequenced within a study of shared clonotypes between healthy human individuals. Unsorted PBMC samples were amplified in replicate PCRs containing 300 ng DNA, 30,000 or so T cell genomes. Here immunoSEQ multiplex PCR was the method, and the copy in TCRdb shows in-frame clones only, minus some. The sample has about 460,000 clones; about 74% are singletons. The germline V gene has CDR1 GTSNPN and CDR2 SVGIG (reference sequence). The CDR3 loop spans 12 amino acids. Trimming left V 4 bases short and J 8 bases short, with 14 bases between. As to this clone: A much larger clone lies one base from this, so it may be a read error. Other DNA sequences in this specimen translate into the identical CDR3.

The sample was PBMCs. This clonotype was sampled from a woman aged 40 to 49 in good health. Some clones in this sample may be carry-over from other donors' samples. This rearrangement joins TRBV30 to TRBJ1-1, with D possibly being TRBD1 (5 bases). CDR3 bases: TGTGCCTGGACAATGGGGGGACCCGAAGCTTTCTTT. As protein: CAWTMGGPEAFF.